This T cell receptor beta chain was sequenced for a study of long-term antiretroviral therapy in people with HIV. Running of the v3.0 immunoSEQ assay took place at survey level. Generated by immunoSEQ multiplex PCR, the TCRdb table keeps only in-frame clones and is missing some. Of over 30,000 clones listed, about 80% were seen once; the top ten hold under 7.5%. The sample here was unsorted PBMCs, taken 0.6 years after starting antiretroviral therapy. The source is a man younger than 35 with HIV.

This chain's CDR3 is CATSRDRGYQPQHF. The CDR3 DNA is TGTGCCACCAGCAGGGACAGGGGGTATCAGCCCCAGCATTTT. This rearrangement joins TRBV15 to TRBJ1-5, with TRBD1 matching 10 bases. CDR1 is LNHNV, CDR2 YYDKDF, per germline (reference sequence). The CDR3 extends over 14 amino acids. V lost 3 bases and J lost 5; bases outside the gene matches: 1.